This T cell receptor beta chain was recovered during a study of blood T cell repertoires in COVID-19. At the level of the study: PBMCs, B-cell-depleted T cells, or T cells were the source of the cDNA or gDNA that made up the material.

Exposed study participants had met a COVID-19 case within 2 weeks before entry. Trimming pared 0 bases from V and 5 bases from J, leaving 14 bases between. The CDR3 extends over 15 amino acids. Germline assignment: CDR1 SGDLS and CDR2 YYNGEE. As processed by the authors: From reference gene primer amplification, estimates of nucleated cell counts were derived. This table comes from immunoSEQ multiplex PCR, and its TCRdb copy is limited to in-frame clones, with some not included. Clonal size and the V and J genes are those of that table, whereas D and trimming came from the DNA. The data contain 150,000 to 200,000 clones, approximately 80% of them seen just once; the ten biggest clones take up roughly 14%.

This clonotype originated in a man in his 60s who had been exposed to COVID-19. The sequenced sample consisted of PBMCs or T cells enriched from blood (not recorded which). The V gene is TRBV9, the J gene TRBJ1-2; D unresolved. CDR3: CASSVAPAEFYGYTF. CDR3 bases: TGTGCCAGCAGCGTAGCTCCGGCGGAATTTTATGGCTACACCTTC.